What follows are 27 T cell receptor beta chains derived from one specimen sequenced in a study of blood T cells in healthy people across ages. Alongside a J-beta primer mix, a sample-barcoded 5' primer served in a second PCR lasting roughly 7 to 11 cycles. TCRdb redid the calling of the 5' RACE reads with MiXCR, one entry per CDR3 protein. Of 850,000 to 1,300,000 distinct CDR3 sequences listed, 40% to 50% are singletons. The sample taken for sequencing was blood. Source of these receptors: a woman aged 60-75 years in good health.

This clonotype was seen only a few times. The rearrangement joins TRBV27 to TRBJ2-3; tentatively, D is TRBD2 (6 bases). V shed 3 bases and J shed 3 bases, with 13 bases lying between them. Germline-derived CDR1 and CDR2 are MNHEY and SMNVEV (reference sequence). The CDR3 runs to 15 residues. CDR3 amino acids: CASSLMGGGTDTQYF. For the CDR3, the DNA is TGTGCCAGCAGTTTGATGGGAGGAGGAACAGATACGCAGTATTTT.

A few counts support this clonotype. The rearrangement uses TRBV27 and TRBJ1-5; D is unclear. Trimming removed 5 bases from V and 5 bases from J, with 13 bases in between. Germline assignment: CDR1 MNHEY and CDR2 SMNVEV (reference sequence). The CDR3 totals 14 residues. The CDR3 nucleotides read TGTGCCAGCAGTGTGAAAGCTTGGGATCAGCCCCAGCATTTT. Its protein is CASSVKAWDQPQHF.

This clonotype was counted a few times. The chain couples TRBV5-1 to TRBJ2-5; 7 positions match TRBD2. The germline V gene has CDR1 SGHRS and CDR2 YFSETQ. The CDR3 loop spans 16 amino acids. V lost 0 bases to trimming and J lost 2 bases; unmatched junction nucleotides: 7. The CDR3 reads CASSLAVAGTQETQYF. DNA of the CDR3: TGCGCCAGCAGCTTGGCGGTAGCGGGCACACAAGAGACCCAGTACTTC.

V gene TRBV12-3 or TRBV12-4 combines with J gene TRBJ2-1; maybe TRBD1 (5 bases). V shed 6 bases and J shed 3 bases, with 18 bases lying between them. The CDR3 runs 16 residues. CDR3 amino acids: CASSPRGSRFYNEQFF. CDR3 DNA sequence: TGTGCCAGCAGCCCAAGGGGTAGCAGATTCTACAATGAGCAGTTCTTC.

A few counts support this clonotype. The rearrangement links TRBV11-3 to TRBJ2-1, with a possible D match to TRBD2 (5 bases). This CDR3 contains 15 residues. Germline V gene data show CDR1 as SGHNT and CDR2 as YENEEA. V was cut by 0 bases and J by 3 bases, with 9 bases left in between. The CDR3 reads CASSLDPGNYNEQFF. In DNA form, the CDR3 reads TGTGCCAGCAGCTTAGATCCGGGGAACTACAATGAGCAGTTCTTC.

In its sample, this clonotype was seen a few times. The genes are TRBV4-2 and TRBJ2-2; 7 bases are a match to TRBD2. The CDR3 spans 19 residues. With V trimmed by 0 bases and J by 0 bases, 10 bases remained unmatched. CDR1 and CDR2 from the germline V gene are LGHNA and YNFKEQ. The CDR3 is CASSQDIWTRRANTGELFF. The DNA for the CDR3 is TGTGCCAGCAGCCAAGATATTTGGACTAGACGAGCGAACACCGGGGAGCTGTTTTTT.

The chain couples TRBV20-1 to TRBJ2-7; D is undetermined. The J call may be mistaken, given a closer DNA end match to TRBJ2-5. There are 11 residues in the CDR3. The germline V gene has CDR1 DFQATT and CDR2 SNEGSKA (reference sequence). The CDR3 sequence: CSAVSQETQYF. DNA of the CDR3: TGCAGTGCTGTTTCGCAAGAGACCCAGTACTTC.

The CDR3 DNA sequence: TGTGCCAGCAGCCCAGCCGGACAGGGAGGAGAGACCCAGTACTTC. Protein product: CASSPAGQGGETQYF. The chain links TRBV11-2 to TRBJ2-5; TRBD1 matches at 8 bases. CDR1 is SGHAT and CDR2 is FQNNGV in the germline V gene. The CDR3 has 15 residues. The V segment lost 5 bases and the J segment 4 bases; nucleotides outside the gene matches: 9. Complete variable domain (other parts from reference TRBV11-2 and TRBJ2-5): EAGVAQSPRYKIIEKRQSVAFWCNPISGHATLYWYQQILGQGPKLLIQFQNNGVVDDSQLPKDRFSAERLKGVDSTLKIQPAKLEDSAVYLCASSPAGQGGETQYFGPGTRLLVL.

The CDR3: CASRGPTRGVGEQYF. CDR3 bases: TGTGCCAGCAGAGGACCGACTAGGGGAGTGGGCGAGCAGTACTTC. This chain links TRBV6-5 with TRBJ2-5, with D possibly TRBD2 on 6 matching bases. Matching the DNA end better, TRBJ2-7 makes the J call doubtful. Per germline, CDR1 MNHEY and CDR2 SVGAGI. The CDR3 sequence is 15 residues long.

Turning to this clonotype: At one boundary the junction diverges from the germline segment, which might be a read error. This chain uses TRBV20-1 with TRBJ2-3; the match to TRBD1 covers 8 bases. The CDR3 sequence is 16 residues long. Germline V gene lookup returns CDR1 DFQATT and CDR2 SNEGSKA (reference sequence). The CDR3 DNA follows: TGCAGTGCTAGAACTATCGGGGCAGGGGGCACAGATATGCAGTATTTT. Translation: CSARTIGAGGTDMQYF.

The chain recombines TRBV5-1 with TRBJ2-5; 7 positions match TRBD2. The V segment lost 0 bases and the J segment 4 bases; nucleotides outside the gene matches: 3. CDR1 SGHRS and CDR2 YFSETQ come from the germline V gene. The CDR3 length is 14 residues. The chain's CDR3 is CASSLESGGETQYF. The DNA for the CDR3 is TGCGCCAGCAGCTTGGAGTCGGGGGGAGAGACCCAGTACTTC.

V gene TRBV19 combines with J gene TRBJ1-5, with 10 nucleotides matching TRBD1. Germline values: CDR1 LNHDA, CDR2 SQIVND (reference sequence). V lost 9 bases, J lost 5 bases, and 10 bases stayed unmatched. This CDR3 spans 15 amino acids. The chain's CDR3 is CASRQWDRGDQPQHF. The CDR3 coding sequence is TGTGCCAGCAGGCAGTGGGACAGGGGTGATCAGCCCCAGCATTTT.

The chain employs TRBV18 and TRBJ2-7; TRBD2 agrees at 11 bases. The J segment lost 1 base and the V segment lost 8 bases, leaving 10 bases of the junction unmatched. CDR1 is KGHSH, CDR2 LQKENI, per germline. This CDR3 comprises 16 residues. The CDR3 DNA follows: TGTGCCAGCCGGGGACTAGCGGCTACCCTATCCTACGAGCAGTACTTC. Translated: CASRGLAATLSYEQYF.

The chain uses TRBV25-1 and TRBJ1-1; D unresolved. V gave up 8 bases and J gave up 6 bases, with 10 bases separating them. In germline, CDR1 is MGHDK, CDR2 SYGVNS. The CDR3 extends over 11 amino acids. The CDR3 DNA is TGTGCCAGCGGCCCTACGGCTGAAGCTTTCTTT. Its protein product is CASGPTAEAFF.

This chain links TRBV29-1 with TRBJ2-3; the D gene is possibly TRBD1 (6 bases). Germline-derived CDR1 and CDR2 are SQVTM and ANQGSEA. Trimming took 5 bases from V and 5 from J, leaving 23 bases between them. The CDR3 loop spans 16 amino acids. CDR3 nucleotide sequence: TGCAGCGTTTTGCAGAACAGGGCCGAATTCGTAGATACGCAGTATTTT. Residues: CSVLQNRAEFVDTQYF.

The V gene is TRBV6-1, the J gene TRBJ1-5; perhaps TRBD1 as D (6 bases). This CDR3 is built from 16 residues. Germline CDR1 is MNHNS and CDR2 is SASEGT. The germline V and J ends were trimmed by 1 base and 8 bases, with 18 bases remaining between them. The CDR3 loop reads CASSEVPGHLGKPQHF. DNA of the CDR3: TGTGCCAGCAGTGAAGTTCCGGGACACCTTGGGAAGCCCCAGCATTTT.

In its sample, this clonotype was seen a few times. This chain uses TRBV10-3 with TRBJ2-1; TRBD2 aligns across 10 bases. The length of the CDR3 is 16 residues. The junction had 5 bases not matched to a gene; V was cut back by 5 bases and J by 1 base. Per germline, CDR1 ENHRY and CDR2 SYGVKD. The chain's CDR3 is CAISTGLAVSYNEQFF. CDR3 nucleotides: TGTGCCATCAGTACCGGACTAGCGGTTTCCTACAATGAGCAGTTCTTC.

The CDR3 loop reads CASRPSGTQPHYEQYF. The CDR3 nucleotides are TGTGCCAGCAGGCCTTCCGGGACCCAACCTCATTACGAGCAGTACTTC. The rearrangement joins TRBV6-4 to TRBJ2-7, with D possibly being TRBD1 or TRBD2 (5 bases each). This CDR3 is 16 amino acids long. Germline CDR1 and CDR2: MRHNA and SNTAGT. Trimming took off 6 bases at V and 4 bases at J, with 22 bases between the two ends.

CDR3 residues: CASSLLALAYNEQYF. For the CDR3, the DNA is TGTGCCAGCAGTCTACTAGCGCTCGCCTACAATGAGCAGTACTTC. This chain links TRBV6-2 or TRBV6-3 with TRBJ2-7, with 7 bases that match TRBD2. The CDR3 has 15 amino acids. The J segment lost 7 bases and the V segment lost 5 bases, leaving 14 bases of the junction unmatched. The germline gives CDR1 MNHEY, CDR2 SVGEGT.

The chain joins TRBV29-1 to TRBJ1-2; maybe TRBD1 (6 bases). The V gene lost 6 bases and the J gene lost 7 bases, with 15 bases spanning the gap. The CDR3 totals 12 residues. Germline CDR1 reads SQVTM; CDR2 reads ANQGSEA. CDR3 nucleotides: TGCAGCGTACCCCGGGGGCCCGCTGGCTACACCTTC. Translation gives CSVPRGPAGYTF.

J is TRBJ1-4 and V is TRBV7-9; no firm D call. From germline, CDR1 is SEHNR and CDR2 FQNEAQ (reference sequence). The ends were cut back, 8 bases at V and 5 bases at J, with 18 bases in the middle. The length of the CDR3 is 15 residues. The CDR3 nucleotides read TGTGCCAGCGCCCGCGGCGGGATAGGGAATGAAAAACTGTTTTTT. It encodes CASARGGIGNEKLFF.

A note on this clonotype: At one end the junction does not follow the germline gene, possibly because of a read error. CDR3 sequence reads: CASGLSGNNEQFF. DNA of the CDR3: TGCGCCAGCGGCTTGTCGGGTAACAATGAGCAGTTCTTC. This sequence joins TRBV5-1 and TRBJ2-1; D gene ambiguous. The CDR3 has 13 residues. CDR1 is SGHRS and CDR2 is YFSETQ in the germline V gene.

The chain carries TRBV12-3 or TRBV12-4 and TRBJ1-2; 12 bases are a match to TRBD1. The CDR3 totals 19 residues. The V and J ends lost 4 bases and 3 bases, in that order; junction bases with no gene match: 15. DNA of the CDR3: TGTGCCAGCAGTTCAGTTTCCGGGACAGGGGGCGCGGCAGACTATGGCTACACCTTC. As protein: CASSSVSGTGGAADYGYTF.

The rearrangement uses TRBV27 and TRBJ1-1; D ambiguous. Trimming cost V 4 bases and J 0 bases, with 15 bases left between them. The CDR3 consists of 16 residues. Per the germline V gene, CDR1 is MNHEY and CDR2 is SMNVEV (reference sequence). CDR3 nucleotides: TGTGCCAGCAGTTCCCGGACGGCCGAGATGAACACTGAAGCTTTCTTT. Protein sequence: CASSSRTAEMNTEAFF.

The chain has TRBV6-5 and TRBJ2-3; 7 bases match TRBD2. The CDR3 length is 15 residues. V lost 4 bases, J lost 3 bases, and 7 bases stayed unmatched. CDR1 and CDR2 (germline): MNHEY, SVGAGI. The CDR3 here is CASSFVGGVTDTQYF. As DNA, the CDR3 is TGTGCCAGCAGTTTCGTGGGAGGGGTAACAGATACGCAGTATTTT.

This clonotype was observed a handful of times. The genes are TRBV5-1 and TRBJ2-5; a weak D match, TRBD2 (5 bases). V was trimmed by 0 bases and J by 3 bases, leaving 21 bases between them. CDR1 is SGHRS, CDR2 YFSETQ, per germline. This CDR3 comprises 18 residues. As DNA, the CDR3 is TGCGCCAGCAGCTTGGACCCCGTTGGCGGGTCACTGGAAGAGACCCAGTACTTC. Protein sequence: CASSLDPVGGSLEETQYF.

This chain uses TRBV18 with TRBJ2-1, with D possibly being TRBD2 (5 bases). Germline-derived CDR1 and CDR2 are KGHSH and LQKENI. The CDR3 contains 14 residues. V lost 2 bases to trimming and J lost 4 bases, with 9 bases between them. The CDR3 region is CASSPDSAYNEQFF. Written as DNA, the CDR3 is TGTGCCAGCTCACCAGATAGCGCGTACAATGAGCAGTTCTTC.